This T cell receptor beta chain came from a study of CD4+ T cells in melanoma (dated by TCRdb to between 2021 and 2024). As for the study more broadly: Neoantigen-specific CD4+ T cells in human melanoma were what the study investigated. Overall study outcomes, separate from this receptor: Neoantigen-specific CD4+ T cells in melanoma were reported to show diverse differentiation states. Neoantigen-specific CD4+ T cells were reported to be correlated with the function of CD8+ T cells, macrophages and B cells.

Concerning this clone: The antigen it recognizes is unknown. Base qualities were left out, and no much larger clone turns up one base away.

Donors were patients with melanoma. Including cysteine and phenylalanine, the CDR3 has 12 amino acids. Only the CDR3 DNA stays, 36 bases, in frame from base 1. CDR1 is given as SGHNT and CDR2 as YENEEA, both from the germline V gene. Trimming leaves V shorter by 5 bases and J shorter by 6 bases, with the junction holding 4 bases beyond the gene matches. The method was the immunoSEQ multiplex PCR assay. TCRdb took over this immuneACCESS table, retaining in-frame rearrangements with V and J assigned. Such tables are incomplete; in checked studies, under half of the missing clones stem from an unresolved V gene, and the remainder is unexplained. This sample lists some 150,000 clones; about 90% were detected once. The top ten clones comprise more than 1.5% of the sample.

The receptor was isolated from a human donor with melanoma. This sequence uses TRBV11-3 and TRBJ2-7; TRBD1 aligns with 7 central bases. This receptor carries the CDR3 CASSVNRGEQYF. The nucleotide sequence reads TGTGCCAGCAGCGTAAACAGGGGCGAGCAGTACTTC.